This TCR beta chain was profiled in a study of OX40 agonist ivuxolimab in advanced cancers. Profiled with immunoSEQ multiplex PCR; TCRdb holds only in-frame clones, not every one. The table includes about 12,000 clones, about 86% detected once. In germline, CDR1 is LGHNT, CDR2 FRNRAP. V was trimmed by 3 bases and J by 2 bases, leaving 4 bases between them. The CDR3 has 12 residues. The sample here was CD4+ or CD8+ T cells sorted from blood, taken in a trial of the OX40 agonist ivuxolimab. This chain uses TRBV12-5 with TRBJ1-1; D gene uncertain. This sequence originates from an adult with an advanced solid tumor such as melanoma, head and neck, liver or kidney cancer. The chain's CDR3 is CASGLGNTEAFF. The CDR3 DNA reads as TGTGCTAGTGGTTTAGGAAACACTGAAGCTTTCTTT.